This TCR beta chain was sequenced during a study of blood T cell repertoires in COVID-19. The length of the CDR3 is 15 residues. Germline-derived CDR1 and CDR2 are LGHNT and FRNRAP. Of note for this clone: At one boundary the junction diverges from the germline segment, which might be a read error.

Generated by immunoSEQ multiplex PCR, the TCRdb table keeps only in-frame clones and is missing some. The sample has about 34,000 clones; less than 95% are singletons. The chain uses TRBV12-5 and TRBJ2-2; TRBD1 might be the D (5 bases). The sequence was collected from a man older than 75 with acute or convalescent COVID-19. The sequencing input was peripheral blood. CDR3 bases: TGTGCTAGTGGTTTAGGAGCAGGGAACGCCGGGGAGCTGTTTTTT. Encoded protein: CASGLGAGNAGELFF.